What follows describes a single T cell receptor (beta chain). The antigen remains undetermined. Sequence at one end of the junction differs from germline and may be a read error. The sample comes from a study of tumor-infiltrating lymphocytes in primary liver carcinoma. Background on the study: Donors had hepatocellular carcinoma or combined HCC and intrahepatic cholangiocarcinoma. Study-wide points: It was tumor-adjacent and tumor-blood pairs that overlapped less than tumor region pairs did. Tumor top-250-clone fraction significantly exceeded that of blood (p = 0.039).

Unsorted whole blood served as the source of blood RNA, and germline DNA was extracted as well. Roughly 4 milliliters of peripheral blood were gathered ahead of the operation. Germline lookup yields CDR1 MNHNS and CDR2 SASEGT. The CDR3 is made up of 16 amino acids. From approximately 0.5 ug of total RNA, TCR beta-specific cDNA was reverse-transcribed using a constant-region primer. Slightly modified ARM-PCR with three nested multiplex PCR rounds yielded TCR beta libraries. The study ran its first two PCR rounds for 9 to 10 cycles each, using TRBV1-TRBV30 forward primers and a C-beta reverse primer. TCRdb passed the multiplex PCR reads through MiXCR, listing each CDR3 protein once. This sample has 330,000 or so distinct CDR3 sequences, with almost 65% found just once.

This sequence joins TRBV6-1 and TRBJ2-1, with TRBD2 matching 8 bases. Sequenced input: peripheral blood. The origin of this receptor is a middle-aged man with primary liver carcinoma and hepatitis B virus infection. The CDR3 DNA is TGTCCCAGCTTCCCGGGGGGGGACATCTCCTACAGTGAGCAGTTCTTC. This codes for CPSFPGGDISYSEQFF.